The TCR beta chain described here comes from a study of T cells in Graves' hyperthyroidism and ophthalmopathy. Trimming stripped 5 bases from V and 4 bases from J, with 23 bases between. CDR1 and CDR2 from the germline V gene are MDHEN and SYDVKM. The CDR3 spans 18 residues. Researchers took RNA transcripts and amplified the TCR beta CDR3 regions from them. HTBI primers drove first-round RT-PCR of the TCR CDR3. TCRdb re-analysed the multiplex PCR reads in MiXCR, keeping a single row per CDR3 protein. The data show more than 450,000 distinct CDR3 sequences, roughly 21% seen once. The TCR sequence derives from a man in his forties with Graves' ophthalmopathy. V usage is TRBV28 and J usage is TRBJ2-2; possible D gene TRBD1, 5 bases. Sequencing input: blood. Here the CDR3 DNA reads TGTGCCAGCAGTCCCCTCCTAGGCCCTGGAAGGGGCACCGGGGAGCTGTTTTTT. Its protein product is CASSPLLGPGRGTGELFF.